Listed here are 23 T cell receptor beta chains from one sample, sequenced in a study of blood T cell repertoires in COVID-19. Assay used: immunoSEQ multiplex PCR; TCRdb lists only in-frame clones, some missing. Counted here are approximately 70,000 clones, just under 90% occurring once; the ten biggest clones make up approximately 6.3%. Source material: peripheral blood. Every receptor here comes from a woman aged 80 or over with active COVID-19.

The CDR3 sequence is CSVEYYLGETQYF. The CDR3 bases are TGCAGCGTTGAATACTACTTGGGAGAGACCCAGTACTTC. The chain carries TRBV29-1 and TRBJ2-5; D is undetermined. Trimming took off 2 bases at V and 4 bases at J, with 11 bases between the two ends. The CDR3 covers 13 residues. Germline values: CDR1 SQVTM, CDR2 ANQGSEA. Filled out from reference TRBV29-1 and TRBJ2-5, the complete variable domain reads SAVISQKPSRDICQRGTSLTIQCQVDSQVTMMFWYRQQPGQSLTLIATANQGSEATYESGFVIDKFPISRPNLTFSTLTVSNMSPEDSSIYLCSVEYYLGETQYFGPGTRLLVL.

This clone was picked up one time. The V and J genes are TRBV7-2 and TRBJ2-1, with D possibly matching TRBD2 (5 bases). The CDR3 covers 15 residues. Germline lookup yields CDR1 SGHTA and CDR2 FQGNSA. Trimming took 7 bases from V and 3 from J, leaving 16 bases between them. The CDR3 DNA follows: TGTGCCAGCACCGGACCGAGCGGATTCTACAATGAGCAGTTCTTC. It codes for CASTGPSGFYNEQFF.

The genes are TRBV3-1 (or the pseudogene TRBV3-2) and TRBJ1-5; D is undetermined. CDR1 and CDR2 (germline): LGHDT, YNNKEL (reference sequence). V lost 4 bases and J 0 bases, leaving 7 bases between the germline ends. The CDR3 spans 14 residues. The CDR3 nucleotides are TGTGCCAGCAGCCGTGGCAGTAGCAATCAGCCCCAGCATTTT. Amino acids: CASSRGSSNQPQHF.

V and J are TRBV7-9 and TRBJ1-3; 7 bases map to TRBD1. V shed 2 bases, J shed 0 bases, and the junction held 1 base outside the gene matches. This CDR3 has 15 residues. The germline V gene has CDR1 SEHNR and CDR2 FQNEAQ (reference sequence). CDR3 residues: CASSLNRGSGNTIYF. CDR3 sequence (DNA): TGTGCCAGCAGCTTAAACAGGGGCTCTGGAAACACCATATATTTT.

CDR3 residues: CATSPAGGAYEQYF. CDR3 DNA sequence: TGTGCCACCAGCCCTGCGGGGGGGGCCTACGAGCAGTACTTC. J is TRBJ2-7 and V is TRBV24-1; TRBD2 matches at 9 bases. CDR3 size: 14 residues. The trim removed 7 bases at V and 2 bases at J, leaving 5 bases unmatched. The V gene's germline CDR1 is KGHDR and CDR2 SFDVKD.

This chain joins TRBV7-9 and TRBJ1-3, with TRBD1 identical over 7 bases. V lost 5 bases and J lost 10; bases outside the gene matches: 2. Per the germline V gene, CDR1 is SEHNR and CDR2 is FQNEAQ (reference sequence). The CDR3 runs to 11 residues. This chain's CDR3 is CASSPRGTIYF. The CDR3 nucleotides read TGTGCCAGCAGCCCCAGGGGGACCATATATTTT.

This clone was detected a few times. This sequence joins TRBV19 and TRBJ1-1; D gene unclear. Germline lookup yields CDR1 LNHDA and CDR2 SQIVND (reference sequence). The CDR3 totals 13 residues. Trimming took 3 bases from V and 2 from J, leaving 7 bases between them. The CDR3 DNA sequence: TGTGCCAGTAGTATCTCCTATAACACTGAAGCTTTCTTT. Its protein is CASSISYNTEAFF. Combining the CDR3 with reference TRBV19 and TRBJ1-1 gives the whole variable domain DGGITQSPKYLFRKEGQNVTLSCEQNLNHDAMYWYRQDPGQGLRLIYYSQIVNDFQKGDIAEGYSVSREKKESFPLTVTSAQKNPTAFYLCASSISYNTEAFFGQGTRLTVV.

The V call is TRBV21-1, the J call TRBJ1-5; no DNA check was done on the table's D call, TRBD1. TRBV21-1 is described as a pseudogene. The CDR3 has 19 residues. The CDR3 protein is CASSITSWDRGLRNQPQHF. The CDR3 DNA reads TGTGCCAGCAGCATTACCTCTTGGGACAGGGGGCTTCGCAATCAGCCCCAGCATTTT.

This clone has just one count. V and J are TRBV11-2 and TRBJ2-1; D is undetermined. Germline assignment: CDR1 SGHAT and CDR2 FQNNGV. The CDR3 sequence is 15 residues long. V was pared by 5 bases and J by 0 bases, with 11 bases between. The CDR3 sequence: CASSIDMSSYNEQFF. The CDR3 bases are TGTGCCAGCAGCATCGACATGAGCTCCTACAATGAGCAGTTCTTC.

V is TRBV11-2 and J is TRBJ2-1; D is undetermined. The CDR3 is 11 amino acids. Germline V gene lookup returns CDR1 SGHAT and CDR2 FQNNGV. V lost 5 bases, J lost 8 bases, and 7 bases lay in between. CDR3 region: CASSLQDEQFF. The CDR3 coding sequence is TGTGCCAGCAGCCTCCAGGATGAGCAGTTCTTC.

The V call is TRBV21-1, the J call TRBJ2-7; TRBD1, the table's D call, lacks a check against the DNA. TRBV21-1 is recorded as a pseudogene. The CDR3 loop spans 17 amino acids. As DNA, the CDR3 is TGTGCCAGCAGCAACACGGGCAAGCCGGACAGATCCTACGAGCAGTACTTC. Amino acids: CASSNTGKPDRSYEQYF.

The rearrangement links TRBV5-4 to TRBJ1-2; the D gene is possibly TRBD1 (5 bases). The CDR3 runs to 14 residues. The V end was cut by 4 bases, the J end by 6 bases, with 16 bases between. Germline V lookup: CDR1 SGHNT, CDR2 YYREEE (reference sequence). CDR3 in amino acids: CASSPPLGGDGYTF. The CDR3 region has the DNA TGTGCCAGCAGCCCCCCGCTTGGGGGGGATGGCTACACCTTC.

The chain employs TRBV4-2 and TRBJ1-1; 8 nucleotides match TRBD1. CDR1 LGHNA and CDR2 YNFKEQ come from the germline V gene. The CDR3 totals 16 residues. Germline trimming cut 1 base from V and 2 bases from J; bases unmatched to any gene: 6. CDR3 in amino acids: CASSQAIGTGNTEAFF. The CDR3 region has the DNA TGTGCCAGCAGCCAAGCCATTGGGACAGGTAACACTGAAGCTTTCTTT.

The chain is built from TRBV5-6 and TRBJ1-6; no clear D. CDR3 length: 17 residues. CDR1 is SGHDT and CDR2 is YYEEEE in the germline V gene. Trimming stripped 4 bases from V and 6 bases from J, with 20 bases between. The chain's CDR3 is CASSRGSRRSVNSPLHF. CDR3 in DNA: TGTGCCAGCAGCCGAGGCAGTCGGCGGTCCGTTAATTCACCCCTCCACTTT.

This clone has only one observation. The V and J genes are TRBV7-9 and TRBJ2-4; 7 bases agree with TRBD2. The CDR3 contains 15 residues. J lost 5 bases, V lost 5 bases, and 9 bases had no gene match. The germline V gene encodes CDR1 SEHNR and CDR2 FQNEAQ (reference sequence). The CDR3, as DNA: TGTGCCAGCAGCCCACGGGCGGGAGAGCAAAACATTCAGTACTTC. Amino acids: CASSPRAGEQNIQYF.

V and J are TRBV3-1 (or the pseudogene TRBV3-2) and TRBJ2-1, with TRBD2 matching over 7 bases. The CDR3 sequence is 14 residues long. After removal of 2 bases from V and 7 bases from J, the junction contained 5 bases not matched to a gene. CDR1 and CDR2 (germline): LGHDT, YNNKEL (reference sequence). The CDR3 sequence: CASSQWDYENEQFF. The CDR3 nucleotides read TGTGCCAGCAGCCAATGGGACTATGAGAATGAGCAGTTCTTC.

This chain connects TRBV27 to TRBJ2-7, with TRBD1 identical over 8 bases. Trimming at V came to 5 bases and at J to 6 bases, leaving 6 bases not matched to a gene. The CDR3 totals 13 residues. CDR1 and CDR2 from the germline V gene are MNHEY and SMNVEV (reference sequence). CDR3 sequence (DNA): TGTGCCAGCAGTGAAGACAGGGGAATCGAGCAGTACTTC. Protein: CASSEDRGIEQYF.

The J gene is TRBJ2-7, the V gene TRBV5-1, with TRBD2 identical over 9 bases. V shed 1 base, J shed 4 bases, and the junction held 9 bases outside the gene matches. CDR1 SGHRS and CDR2 YFSETQ come from the germline V gene. This CDR3 spans 16 amino acids. CDR3 amino acids: CASSLLAGGVGYEQYF. The CDR3 bases are TGCGCCAGCAGCTTGTTGGCGGGAGGGGTCGGGTACGAGCAGTACTTC.

This clone is a singleton in its sample. The chain couples TRBV6-5 to TRBJ2-5, with 7 nucleotides matching TRBD2. Trimming removed 0 bases from V and 5 bases from J; junction bases left unmatched: 9. The CDR3 consists of 16 residues. Germline loops: CDR1 MNHEY, CDR2 SVGAGI. The CDR3 sequence is CASSYSGGRGLETQYF. DNA for the CDR3: TGTGCCAGCAGTTACTCGGGCGGGAGAGGATTGGAGACCCAGTACTTC.

The rearrangement joins TRBV23-1 to TRBJ1-5; 7 nucleotides line up with TRBD1. TRBV23-1 has ORF status, its function being uncertain. V trimming: 4 bases; J trimming: 0 bases; junction bases outside the gene matches: 12. The CDR3 loop spans 18 amino acids. The chain's CDR3 is CASSLCGGTEYSNQPQHF. Here the CDR3 DNA reads TGCGCCAGCAGTCTGTGCGGCGGGACAGAGTATAGCAATCAGCCCCAGCATTTT.

The V gene is TRBV7-9, the J gene TRBJ2-3; maybe TRBD2 (5 bases). The CDR3 length is 15 residues. With 5 bases removed from V and 2 bases from J, the gap between germline ends came to 14 bases. Germline CDR1 and CDR2: SEHNR and FQNEAQ (reference sequence). In nucleotides, the CDR3 is TGTGCCAGCAGCCCCGCGGGCTCCGCCACAGATACGCAGTATTTT. This translates into CASSPAGSATDTQYF.

The chain combines TRBV27 with TRBJ1-1; perhaps TRBD1 as D (6 bases). The CDR3 totals 13 residues. The germline V gene encodes CDR1 MNHEY and CDR2 SMNVEV (reference sequence). The V gene lost 8 bases and the J gene lost 1 base, with 11 bases spanning the gap. The CDR3 is CASQGFKNTEAFF. The CDR3 bases are TGTGCCAGCCAGGGGTTCAAGAACACTGAAGCTTTCTTT.

The chain combines TRBV27 with TRBJ2-3; D is unresolved. This CDR3 is built from 14 residues. Trimming pared 4 bases from V and 5 bases from J, leaving 13 bases between. The germline CDR1 and CDR2 sequences are MNHEY and SMNVEV (reference sequence). The CDR3 protein is CASSSPKTGDTQYF. Here the CDR3 DNA reads TGTGCCAGCAGTTCCCCCAAAACGGGAGATACGCAGTATTTT.